One and the same sample provided the 16 T cell receptor beta chains below, sequenced in a study of shared clonotypes between healthy human individuals. Sequenced by immunoSEQ multiplex PCR; TCRdb stores in-frame clones only, minus some. Of some 1,900,000 clones in the sample, approximately 94% are singletons; the top ten hold under 1.5%. Selected positively for CCR7 and CD45RO-negative, naive CD8 cells excluded terminally differentiated effector memory CD45RA+ cells. The sequenced sample consisted of naive CD8+ T cells sorted from blood. These receptors all stem from a young man in good health.

This rearrangement joins TRBV9 to TRBJ1-4; D ambiguous. The V gene's germline CDR1 is SGDLS and CDR2 YYNGEE. V was cut by 1 base and J by 3 bases, with 7 bases left in between. This CDR3 comprises 14 residues. CDR3 sequence: CASSVSGSNEKLFF. For the CDR3, the DNA is TGTGCCAGCAGCGTAAGCGGTTCTAATGAAAAACTGTTTTTT.

The V and J genes are TRBV7-9 and TRBJ2-2, with TRBD2 matching 13 bases. V was pared by 5 bases and J by 5 bases, with 8 bases of the junction left unmatched. The CDR3 has 17 residues. Germline-derived CDR1 and CDR2 are SEHNR and FQNEAQ (reference sequence). The CDR3 DNA reads as TGTGCCAGCAGCCCAGGACTAGCGGGAGTTATGACCGGGGAGCTGTTTTTT. Translation: CASSPGLAGVMTGELFF.

J is TRBJ2-2 and V is TRBV4-3; D gene uncertain. Germline V CDR1 and CDR2: LGHNA, YSLEER. The CDR3 is made up of 13 amino acids. Trimming stripped 1 base from V and 8 bases from J, with 8 bases between. CDR3 coding DNA: TGCGCCAGCAGCCAAGGCGAAACTGGGGAGCTGTTTTTT. This sequence encodes CASSQGETGELFF.

A word on this clone: The identical CDR3 is also encoded by other nucleotide sequences in the sample. This chain joins TRBV7-6 and TRBJ2-7, with a tentative D call TRBD2 (6 bases). This CDR3 spans 12 amino acids. The V end was cut by 5 bases, the J end by 6 bases, with 11 bases between. The germline V gene encodes CDR1 SGHVS and CDR2 FNYEAQ. This CDR3 reads CASSSGSPEQYF. CDR3 DNA: TGTGCCAGCAGCAGCGGGTCACCCGAGCAGTACTTC.

With regard to this clone: This sample also contains other DNA sequences that code for the same CDR3. V gene TRBV11-2 combines with J gene TRBJ2-5; perhaps TRBD1 as D (6 bases). Per germline, CDR1 SGHAT and CDR2 FQNNGV. CDR3 length equals 14 residues. V was shortened by 4 bases and J by 2 bases, with 11 bases between the two germline ends. This CDR3 reads CASSSYREQETQYF. The CDR3 coding sequence is TGTGCCAGCAGCTCATACAGGGAACAAGAGACCCAGTACTTC.

The chain combines TRBV6-5 with TRBJ2-2; 7 bases are a match to TRBD2. V dropped 3 bases and J dropped 1; count of bases not matched to a gene: 5. Germline-derived CDR1 and CDR2 are MNHEY and SVGAGI. This CDR3 region has 16 residues. The CDR3 sequence is CASSYAGEGNTGELFF. The CDR3 DNA is TGTGCCAGCAGTTATGCGGGGGAGGGGAACACCGGGGAGCTGTTTTTT.

This chain connects TRBV10-1 to TRBJ2-1; 8 bases are a match to TRBD2. CDR1 and CDR2 (germline): WNHNN, SYGVQD (reference sequence). This CDR3 comprises 14 residues. V shed 3 bases and J 8 bases; nucleotides not matched to a gene: 6. The CDR3 DNA follows: TGCGCCAGCAGTGAATCGGGAGGGCCGGATGAGCAGTTCTTC. It translates to CASSESGGPDEQFF.

The chain carries TRBV9 and TRBJ2-1, with 14 nucleotides matching TRBD2. The V segment lost 4 bases and the J segment 6 bases; nucleotides outside the gene matches: 6. CDR1 SGDLS and CDR2 YYNGEE come from the germline V gene. The CDR3 loop spans 16 amino acids. The CDR3: CASSSRLAGGPNEQFF. The CDR3 region has the DNA TGTGCCAGCAGCTCCCGACTAGCGGGGGGGCCCAATGAGCAGTTCTTC.

The V and J genes are TRBV7-6 and TRBJ2-2; 8 bases are shared with TRBD2. This CDR3 region has 16 residues. Per the germline V gene, CDR1 is SGHVS and CDR2 is FNYEAQ. After removal of 2 bases from V and 2 bases from J, the junction contained 4 bases not matched to a gene. CDR3 in amino acids: CASSLSLAGNTGELFF. The DNA of the CDR3 is TGTGCCAGCAGCTTATCCCTAGCGGGTAACACCGGGGAGCTGTTTTTT.

The genes are TRBV19 and TRBJ2-2, with 9 bases lining up with TRBD2. Germline loops: CDR1 LNHDA, CDR2 SQIVND (reference sequence). The length of the CDR3 is 16 residues. The V and J ends lost 8 bases and 4 bases, in that order; junction bases with no gene match: 11. CDR3: CASGNSGREGTGELFF. The CDR3 DNA is TGTGCCAGTGGTAATAGCGGGAGAGAAGGCACCGGGGAGCTGTTTTTT.

This chain links TRBV6-5 with TRBJ2-7; 7 bases line up with TRBD2. This CDR3 has 13 amino acids. Germline assignment: CDR1 MNHEY and CDR2 SVGAGI. V was clipped by 1 base and J by 6 bases; unmatched bases: 3. CDR3 DNA: TGTGCCAGCAGTTACTGGCGGGAGTCCGAGCAGTACTTC. Amino acid sequence: CASSYWRESEQYF.

The chain uses TRBV19 and TRBJ2-1; TRBD2 agrees at 13 bases. The CDR3 is 16 amino acids. CDR1 and CDR2 (germline): LNHDA, SQIVND (reference sequence). V lost 4 bases, J lost 8 bases, and 8 bases stayed unmatched. The CDR3 DNA follows: TGTGCCAGTAGTAGACTAGCGGGGGGTCTCTTGGATGAGCAGTTCTTC. It encodes CASSRLAGGLLDEQFF. Based on the CDR3 plus reference TRBV19 and TRBJ2-1, the full variable domain is DGGITQSPKYLFRKEGQNVTLSCEQNLNHDAMYWYRQDPGQGLRLIYYSQIVNDFQKGDIAEGYSVSREKKESFPLTVTSAQKNPTAFYLCASSRLAGGLLDEQFFGPGTRLTVL.

This sequence joins TRBV5-6 and TRBJ2-3, with D perhaps TRBD1 (5 bases). Germline assignment: CDR1 SGHDT and CDR2 YYEEEE. There are 14 residues in the CDR3. Deletions cut 4 bases from V and 0 bases from J, with 9 bases between. The CDR3 bases are TGTGCCAGCAGCCCCGACAGTAGCACAGATACGCAGTATTTT. Translated: CASSPDSSTDTQYF.

The gene calls are TRBV27 and TRBJ2-1; D is possibly TRBD2 (5 bases). The V end lost 5 bases, the J end lost 2 bases, and 10 bases lay between the germline ends. This CDR3 is built from 14 residues. Looked up from germline, CDR1 is MNHEY and CDR2 is SMNVEV (reference sequence). CDR3 sequence (DNA): TGTGCCAGCAGTAGTAGCGCCCCCTACAATGAGCAGTTCTTC. This gives the protein CASSSSAPYNEQFF.

V usage is TRBV5-8 and J usage is TRBJ1-4; no clear D gene. V was pared by 5 bases and J by 7 bases, with 6 bases between. The germline V gene has CDR1 SGHTS and CDR2 YDEGEE. This CDR3 region has 11 residues. CDR3 loop: CASSLSEKLFF. CDR3 nucleotides: TGTGCCAGCAGTTTGAGTGAAAAACTGTTTTTT.

This clone was detected only once. This chain joins TRBV6-6 and TRBJ2-7; unclear D gene. Germline V CDR1 and CDR2: MNHNY, SVGAGI (reference sequence). This CDR3 is built from 12 residues. With 6 bases removed from V and 3 bases from J, the gap between germline ends came to 9 bases. The CDR3 DNA reads TGTGCCAGCAGCCTCAACAGCTACGAGCAGTACTTC. It translates to CASSLNSYEQYF.